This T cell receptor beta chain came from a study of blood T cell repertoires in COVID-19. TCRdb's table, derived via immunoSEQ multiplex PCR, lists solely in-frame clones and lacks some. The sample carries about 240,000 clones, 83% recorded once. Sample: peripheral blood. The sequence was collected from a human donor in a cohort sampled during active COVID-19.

CDR3 sequence (DNA): TGTGCCTCCCGGTCGGGTCAGGGGGCATGGGACACTGAAGCTTTCTTT. This gives the protein CASRSGQGAWDTEAFF. The chain uses TRBV27 and TRBJ1-1; 8 bases line up with TRBD1. This CDR3 region has 16 residues. V lost 11 bases and J lost 3; bases outside the gene matches: 17. Germline CDR1 reads MNHEY; CDR2 reads SMNVEV (reference sequence).